This T cell receptor (beta chain) was observed in a study of shared clonotypes between healthy human individuals (dated by TCRdb to about 2020). Study-level background: A few men and two women, aged 18 to 49 years, made up the cohort. Per donor, leukapheresis produced somewhere between about 0.94 and 9.5 billion PBMCs. To estimate repertoire size and how much clonotypes are shared between individuals, the study performed deep sequencing of blood TCR repertoires from 4 to 6 healthy adults. Different laboratories and diverse techniques were used to prepare libraries and sequence TCR repertoires, to increase sequencing depth and limit assay-specific biases.

A word on this clone: Its antigen is unknown. Within one base of it there is no much larger clone, and no base qualities were kept.

Using the deep immunoSEQ assay, TCR CDR3 regions were amplified from genomic DNA by multiplex PCR. For each cell subset, the extracted genomic DNA was distributed evenly across all wells of several immunoSEQ 96-well plates, and each plate served as one replicate. For unsorted PBMC, roughly 0.3 ug of genomic DNA, equivalent to around 30,000 T cell genomes, went into each replicate PCR. Unsorted PBMC genomic DNA was sequenced across ten immunoSEQ deep assay plates. Purified libraries were quantified with a Qubit 3.0 fluorometer, sized on a Bioanalyzer 2100, and re-quantified with the KAPA Library Quantification kit. Each immunoSEQ 96-well plate was sequenced on its own single-read 150-cycle Illumina NextSeq 550 flow cell. As for how the authors treated the data: The immunoSEQ output contained only junctional sequences without quality scores, so filtering could not match that applied to full-length reads. To assign V/J genes and CDR3, sequences were annotated against IMGT germline references using PyIR, a Python wrapper for IgBLAST v1.9. Reads were removed for weak V/J assignments (E-value above 1e-6), missing CDR3, stop codons, out-of-frame junctions, or ambiguous translated residues. V3J clonotypes were defined by identical inferred V gene, J gene, and CDR3 amino acid sequence. Percentage overlap between repertoires was computed as shared unique clonotypes divided by the size of the smaller repertoire. Repertoire richness was assessed with RTK rarefaction, the Chao1 estimator, and Recon v2.1 estimates of unobserved clonotypes. The clones in this table, taken by TCRdb from immuneACCESS, are in-frame only. Not every clone is retained; where verified, under half of the shortfall comes from an unresolved V gene, and the cause of the rest is unknown. V and J calls and clone size are those listed in that table; D and trimming were worked out from the DNA. Recorded for this sample are about half a million clones; almost 80% of them occurred a single time. Clones ranked in the top ten supply around 11% of the sample.

Donors were healthy HIV-negative adults with no recently reported acute infections or vaccinations. All donors were Caucasian adults living in Nashville, Tennessee, USA. For unsorted samples, about 90 million PBMCs were counted, and genomic DNA was extracted using the QIAamp DNA Blood Mini kit. Blood was collected by leukapheresis, and PBMCs were isolated by Ficoll-Histopaque density gradient centrifugation and then cryopreserved in liquid nitrogen vapor phase. For this chain, trimming is 5 bases at the V end and 2 bases at the J end, and the number of junction bases without a gene match is 3. CDR1 and CDR2 are drawn from the germline V gene: SGHRS, YFSETQ. The CDR3 runs 13 amino acids, cysteine and phenylalanine included. The entry retains the CDR3 DNA only, 39 bases that are in frame from base 1. The full study reports these points: The small number of donors limited the genetic and exposure-history diversity represented. Based on pairwise subsampling, the degree of clonotype sharing among donors was expected to be affected by sequencing depth. Only blood was sampled, and tissue TCR repertoires likely differ from those in blood.

This TCR was sampled from a woman aged 40 to 50 in good health. Some clones in this sample may be carry-over from other donors' samples. This receptor chain uses TRBV5-1 and TRBJ2-7; TRBD2 matches 8 bases in the middle. Sample: PBMCs. The CDR3 amino acid sequence is: CASRREAAYEQYF. In nucleotide form, the sequence is TGCGCCAGCAGGCGGGAGGCTGCCTACGAGCAGTACTTC.